These 21 T cell receptor beta chains came from one sample sequenced in a study of T cells in Graves' hyperthyroidism and ophthalmopathy (dated by TCRdb to about 2019). The method was multiplex PCR. Sequencing was carried out with an Illumina HiSeq 2000. The TCR beta CDR3 regions were amplified from RNA transcripts. A first-round RT-PCR of the TCR CDR3 used the HTBI primer set with the Qiagen OneStep RT-PCR kit. TCRdb reworked the public reads: Q25 trimming with fastp, MiXCR clone assembly, productive beta chains retained. Under each unique CDR3 protein, matching rows form one entry showing the most common genes and DNA. This sample holds about 460,000 distinct CDR3 sequences; roughly 22% were observed only once. The leading ten clones occupy under 55% of the sample. The material sequenced was blood. The receptor source for this set is a woman aged 70-85 years with Graves' ophthalmopathy.

This clonotype has more than one count but fewer than ten. This chain joins TRBV20-1 and TRBJ2-1; TRBD2 agrees at 10 bases. This CDR3 spans 16 amino acids. Losses at the gene ends were 1 base for V and 0 bases for J; bases not matched to a gene: 3. Germline CDR1 is DFQATT and CDR2 is SNEGSKA (reference sequence). CDR3 DNA sequence: TGCAGTGCTAGAGGGACTAGCGGCAGCTCCTACAATGAGCAGTTCTTC. This encodes CSARGTSGSSYNEQFF.

This clonotype was recorded a few times. The chain links TRBV20-1 to TRBJ1-3; D is perhaps TRBD1 (5 bases). CDR3 length: 17 amino acids. CDR1 and CDR2 from the germline V gene are DFQATT and SNEGSKA (reference sequence). V was pared by 3 bases and J by 2 bases, with 20 bases between. The CDR3 loop reads CSARGGVGAFAGNTIYF. DNA of the CDR3: TGCAGTGCTAGGGGGGGTGTCGGTGCGTTTGCTGGAAACACCATATATTTT.

CDR3 loop: CASSPRTAYSNQPQHF. The DNA of the CDR3 is TGTGCCAGTAGCCCCAGGACAGCTTATAGCAATCAGCCCCAGCATTTT. This rearrangement joins TRBV19 to TRBJ1-5; TRBD1 might be the D (6 bases). V was trimmed by 6 bases and J by 0 bases, leaving 15 bases between them. Germline CDR1 and CDR2: LNHDA and SQIVND (reference sequence). This CDR3 is 16 amino acids long.

This chain joins TRBV15 and TRBJ2-2, with 12 positions matching TRBD2. The V gene's germline CDR1 is LNHNV and CDR2 YYDKDF (reference sequence). This CDR3 is 15 amino acids long. V dropped 6 bases and J dropped 5; count of bases not matched to a gene: 4. Here the CDR3 reads CATRWGTSGTGELFF. The DNA for the CDR3 is TGTGCCACCAGGTGGGGGACTAGCGGGACCGGGGAGCTGTTTTTT.

The J gene is TRBJ1-5, the V gene TRBV6-1; TRBD1 is a possible D gene (5 bases). V was cut by 6 bases and J by 1 base, with 19 bases left in between. The germline V gene encodes CDR1 MNHNS and CDR2 SASEGT. The CDR3 is 17 amino acids. The CDR3 reads CASRAGIYFRSNQPQHF. The CDR3 DNA is TGTGCCAGCAGGGCAGGGATTTATTTTCGGAGCAATCAGCCCCAGCATTTT.

The chain employs TRBV4-1 and TRBJ2-7, with D hard to call. From germline, CDR1 is MGHRA and CDR2 YSYEKL. The CDR3 covers 16 residues. The V end lost 1 base, the J end lost 0 bases, and 13 bases lay between the germline ends. As DNA, the CDR3 is TGCGCCAGCAGCCAAGTTCGGGCGGTGAGCTCCTACGAGCAGTACTTC. It encodes CASSQVRAVSSYEQYF.

In the case of this clonotype: Given a much more abundant clone one base away, this may be a read error. The chain is built from TRBV11-2 and TRBJ2-3; TRBD1 matches at 7 bases. Germline V gives CDR1 SGHAT, CDR2 FQNNGV. The CDR3 contains 15 residues. V lost 0 bases and J lost 5; bases outside the gene matches: 5. In DNA form, the CDR3 reads TGTGCCAGCAGCTTAGACAGGGGGTCCATAGATACGCAGTATTTT. Its protein product is CASSLDRGSIDTQYF.

This clonotype turned up a few times. The chain uses TRBV7-2 and TRBJ2-1, with 15 bases lining up with TRBD2. V was clipped by 4 bases and J by 6 bases; unmatched bases: 4. The CDR3 contains 16 residues. Per the germline V gene, CDR1 is SGHTA and CDR2 is FQGNSA. The CDR3 DNA sequence: TGTGCCAGCAGCTGGGGACTAGCGGGAGGACCCAATGAGCAGTTCTTC. Translated, it gives CASSWGLAGGPNEQFF.

This clonotype was observed once. A single base separates this from a much larger clone, so it may be a read error. As the CDR3 is not closed by the conserved phenylalanine or tryptophan, this likely results from a read error. This chain connects TRBV7-2 to TRBJ2-7; 10 positions agree with TRBD2. V lost 5 bases, J lost 7 bases, and 11 bases stayed unmatched. Germline values: CDR1 SGHTA, CDR2 FQGNSA. This CDR3 is built from 15 residues. In DNA, the CDR3 is TGTGCCAGCAGCACTGCCCTAGCGGGAGCTGGGGAGCAGTACCTC. Its translation is CASSTALAGAGEQYL.

The V gene is TRBV6-2 or TRBV6-3, the J gene TRBJ2-5; 11 positions match TRBD2. The CDR3 extends over 16 amino acids. Germline-derived CDR1 and CDR2 are MNHEY and SVGEGT. With V trimmed by 5 bases and J by 0 bases, 5 bases remained unmatched. The CDR3 protein is CASSNGLAGYQETQYF. In DNA form, the CDR3 reads TGTGCCAGCAGTAATGGACTAGCGGGCTACCAAGAGACCCAGTACTTC.

This clonotype was seen a handful of times. The V call is TRBV10-3, the J call TRBJ2-7; D is ambiguous. Germline V gives CDR1 ENHRY, CDR2 SYGVKD. The length of the CDR3 is 12 residues. V lost 6 bases to trimming and J lost 1 base, with 7 bases between them. CDR3 DNA sequence: TGTGCCATCAGCAGTAATTCCTACGAGCAGTACTTC. Protein sequence: CAISSNSYEQYF.

The gene calls are TRBV3-1 and TRBJ2-2, with TRBD2 as a possible D gene (6 bases). V was shortened by 8 bases and J by 1 base, with 11 bases between the two germline ends. This CDR3 region has 14 residues. The germline V gene encodes CDR1 LGHDT and CDR2 YNNKEL (reference sequence). CDR3 sequence reads: CASRSEGNTGELFF. CDR3 coding DNA: TGTGCCAGCCGCTCGGAGGGGAACACCGGGGAGCTGTTTTTT.

There are a few counts of this clonotype. The chain employs TRBV7-9 and TRBJ2-7; D perhaps matches TRBD2 (5 bases). Germline loops: CDR1 SEHNR, CDR2 FQNEAQ (reference sequence). V shed 2 bases and J shed 0 bases, with 8 bases lying between them. The CDR3 runs 14 residues. The CDR3 protein is CASSLRADSYEQYF. Written as DNA, the CDR3 is TGTGCCAGCAGCTTACGAGCGGACTCCTACGAGCAGTACTTC.

The V call is TRBV20-1, the J call TRBJ1-3; D remains unclear. The CDR3 consists of 14 residues. The V gene lost 2 bases and the J gene lost 0 bases, with 8 bases spanning the gap. The germline CDR1 and CDR2 sequences are DFQATT and SNEGSKA (reference sequence). The CDR3 nucleotides read TGCAGTGCTAGATCCAGACTCTCTGGAAACACCATATATTTT. Amino acids: CSARSRLSGNTIYF.

This clonotype was seen many times. The V call is TRBV20-1, the J call TRBJ1-1; 8 bases are a match to TRBD1. Per the germline V gene, CDR1 is DFQATT and CDR2 is SNEGSKA (reference sequence). The CDR3 spans 13 residues. V was pared by 5 bases and J by 1 base, with 3 bases of the junction left unmatched. The CDR3 coding sequence is TGCAGTGCTGGACAGGGAGGGAACACTGAAGCTTTCTTT. Translation gives CSAGQGGNTEAFF.

J is TRBJ2-2 and V is TRBV6-2 or TRBV6-3; 10 nucleotides align to TRBD2. V lost 6 bases and J lost 4; bases outside the gene matches: 5. Germline lookup yields CDR1 MNHEY and CDR2 SVGEGT. CDR3 length: 15 amino acids. The CDR3 sequence is CASRASGSSTGELFF. The DNA of the CDR3 is TGTGCCAGCAGGGCTAGCGGGAGTAGCACCGGGGAGCTGTTTTTT.

Turning to this clonotype: A clone one base away is much larger, so this may be a read error. The rearrangement links TRBV6-2 or TRBV6-3 to TRBJ2-1; tentative D call: TRBD2 (6 bases). V was shortened by 2 bases and J by 4 bases, with 27 bases between the two germline ends. Germline CDR1 is MNHEY and CDR2 is SVGEGT. The CDR3 covers 20 residues. The CDR3: CASSYHHPPLSREEYNEQFF. CDR3 coding DNA: TGTGCCAGCAGTTACCATCACCCCCCCTTATCGAGGGAGGAGTACAATGAGCAGTTCTTC.

This chain joins TRBV24-1 and TRBJ2-1; TRBD1 agrees at 11 bases. The CDR3 covers 15 residues. The trim removed 3 bases at V and 7 bases at J, leaving 4 bases unmatched. Germline assignment: CDR1 KGHDR and CDR2 SFDVKD. CDR3 coding DNA: TGTGCCACCAGTGATAGGGGACAGGGGGGTAATGAGCAGTTCTTC. Protein product: CATSDRGQGGNEQFF.

The J gene is TRBJ1-2, the V gene TRBV20-1; D remains ambiguous. V lost 1 base and J lost 2, with 11 bases in between. CDR1 is DFQATT and CDR2 is SNEGSKA in the germline V gene (reference sequence). CDR3 length: 14 residues. In nucleotides, the CDR3 is TGCAGTGCTAGAGCGGCAGCCCAGAACTATGGCTACACCTTC. It yields the protein CSARAAAQNYGYTF.

This clonotype occurred many times. The V gene is TRBV28, the J gene TRBJ2-3, with TRBD2 as a possible D gene (6 bases). V shed 2 bases and J shed 6 bases, with 12 bases lying between them. This CDR3 region has 14 residues. CDR1 is MDHEN and CDR2 is SYDVKM in the germline V gene. CDR3 sequence reads: CASSLQGGGDTQYF. The CDR3 DNA sequence: TGTGCCAGCAGTTTACAGGGAGGAGGGGATACGCAGTATTTT.

This clonotype has a count of ten or more. The V and J genes are TRBV12-3 or TRBV12-4 and TRBJ2-5; TRBD2 agrees at 10 bases. The CDR3 spans 13 residues. Germline trimming cut 7 bases from V and 8 bases from J; bases unmatched to any gene: 7. The CDR3 loop is CASILAGVGTQYF. The CDR3 DNA sequence: TGTGCCAGCATTCTAGCGGGAGTGGGTACCCAGTACTTC.